The present entry profiles one T cell receptor (beta chain) with its context. What it binds is not known. The data were taken from a study of T cells expressing NK-cell markers. Across the study: It was sorted CD3+CD56+NKG2C+, CD3+CD56+NKG2C- and CD3+CD56-NKG2C+ T cells that supplied the TCR beta repertoires. Seven donors tested HCMV-seropositive and one tested seronegative among the eight sequenced. Study-level points and caveats: The share of CD8+ T cells held by dominant NKG2C+ clonotypes was about 1.0-7.5% in 5 or 6 donors. The same clonotypes also predominated in the CD3+CD56-NKG2C+ fraction of several donors.

TCRdb processed the 5' RACE reads again and assigns one entry to each CDR3 protein, with no DNA. The sample data list about 170,000 distinct CDR3 sequences. The CDR3 sequence is 15 residues long. Germline CDR1 and CDR2: MNHEY and SVGAGI. Sequencing input: blood T cells: a sorted CD56 or NKG2C T cell subset, CD4+ or CD8+ T cells, or bulk PBMC T cells (not recorded which). The J gene is TRBJ2-7, the V gene TRBV6-5; TCRdb gives TRBD2 as the D gene, but with no DNA this cannot be confirmed. The TCR comes from a man aged 18-69 years in good health. The CDR3 loop reads CASSYSGTSGSEQYF.